Shown below are 27 T cell receptor beta chains from a single sample sequenced in a study of blood T cells in healthy people across ages. Through a sample-barcoded 5' primer and a J-beta primer mix, a second PCR was run for about 7 to 12 cycles. TCRdb ran MiXCR on the 5' RACE reads and lists one entry per CDR3 protein. The sample lists 750,000 to 950,000 distinct CDR3 sequences, 53% occurring once. Sequenced sample: blood. These receptors all stem from a man older than 75 in good health.

This chain's CDR3 is CASSLPGGARDEAFF. CDR3 bases: TGTGCCAGCAGCTTACCTGGGGGCGCTAGGGATGAAGCTTTCTTT. The chain uses TRBV7-9 and TRBJ1-1; tentative D call: TRBD1 (6 bases). Germline V gives CDR1 SEHNR, CDR2 FQNEAQ (reference sequence). The ends were cut back, 2 bases at V and 7 bases at J, with 17 bases in the middle. The CDR3 length is 15 residues.

V is TRBV20-1 and J is TRBJ2-1, with 10 bases matching TRBD2. The CDR3 covers 16 residues. J lost 7 bases, V lost 2 bases, and 11 bases had no gene match. Germline values: CDR1 DFQATT, CDR2 SNEGSKA (reference sequence). This CDR3 reads CSARKPSGSTLNEQFF. Here the CDR3 DNA reads TGCAGTGCTAGAAAGCCTAGCGGGAGTACGCTTAATGAGCAGTTCTTC.

The rearrangement joins TRBV20-1 to TRBJ2-4; D perhaps matches TRBD1 (6 bases). From germline, CDR1 is DFQATT and CDR2 SNEGSKA (reference sequence). This CDR3 comprises 22 residues. The V gene lost 2 bases and the J gene lost 0 bases, with 32 bases spanning the gap. The CDR3 coding sequence is TGCAGTGCTAGATCTCTAGACAGGCCAGAAGCCTGGCGCACCCCAGCCAAAAACATTCAGTACTTC. It specifies CSARSLDRPEAWRTPAKNIQYF.

The chain employs TRBV27 and TRBJ2-7; 7 bases fit TRBD2. Trimming took 3 bases from V and 4 from J; bases not matched to a gene: 12. This CDR3 spans 16 amino acids. Germline CDR1 and CDR2: MNHEY and SMNVEV (reference sequence). The CDR3 is CASSFWEGDPQYEQYF. Here the CDR3 DNA reads TGTGCCAGCAGTTTTTGGGAGGGTGACCCTCAATACGAGCAGTACTTC.

The rearrangement links TRBV20-1 to TRBJ2-7; D may correspond to TRBD1 or TRBD2 (5 bases each). V shed 3 bases and J shed 2 bases, with 17 bases lying between them. CDR1 and CDR2 (germline): DFQATT, SNEGSKA (reference sequence). CDR3 length: 15 amino acids. In DNA form, the CDR3 reads TGCAGTGCTAGCCGCCCGGCAGGGAGAACCTACGAGCAGTACTTC. Translating gives CSASRPAGRTYEQYF.

A few counts support this clonotype. The chain carries TRBV10-3 and TRBJ1-2; D not resolved. The CDR3 spans 14 residues. Germline V gives CDR1 ENHRY, CDR2 SYGVKD. Trimming removed 4 bases from V and 2 bases from J, with 11 bases in between. Here the CDR3 reads CAISGGPENYGYTF. As DNA, the CDR3 is TGTGCCATCAGTGGAGGGCCGGAAAACTATGGCTACACCTTC.

This clonotype was counted only a few times. In nucleotides, the CDR3 is TGCAGTGGCCCCCAGGGAAACGAGCAGTACTTC. This translates into CSGPQGNEQYF. The rearrangement links TRBV20-1 to TRBJ2-7, with D perhaps matching TRBD1 (5 bases). This CDR3 has 11 amino acids. The V gene lost 7 bases and the J gene lost 5 bases, with 12 bases spanning the gap. Germline V gene sequence: CDR1 DFQATT, CDR2 SNEGSKA (reference sequence).

The chain is built from TRBV12-3 or TRBV12-4 and TRBJ1-2; 9 positions agree with TRBD1. CDR3 length: 15 residues. With V trimmed by 6 bases and J by 6 bases, 11 bases remained unmatched. This CDR3 reads CASSSNRGRRDGYTF. CDR3 sequence (DNA): TGTGCCAGCAGCTCAAACAGGGGGCGTCGGGATGGCTACACCTTC.

The chain combines TRBV20-1 with TRBJ1-4; D is undetermined. In germline, CDR1 is DFQATT, CDR2 SNEGSKA (reference sequence). V was shortened by 5 bases and J by 8 bases, with 15 bases between the two germline ends. This CDR3 is built from 13 residues. Here the CDR3 reads CSAEAGIYEKLFF. CDR3 nucleotides: TGCAGTGCTGAAGCGGGAATTTACGAAAAACTGTTTTTT.

In the case of this clonotype: A read error is possible here, since a much larger clone lies one base away. This chain connects TRBV24-1 to TRBJ2-3, with 8 positions matching TRBD2. The V segment lost 3 bases and the J segment 1 base; nucleotides outside the gene matches: 8. In germline, CDR1 is KGHDR, CDR2 SFDVKD. The CDR3 consists of 17 residues. The CDR3 DNA follows: TGTGCCACCAGTGATCCCCAACTTAGCGGGGGCACAGATACGCAGTATTTT. It encodes CATSDPQLSGGTDTQYF.

The chain recombines TRBV11-2 with TRBJ2-7, with D perhaps given as TRBD1 or TRBD2 (5 bases each). From germline, CDR1 is SGHAT and CDR2 FQNNGV. The length of the CDR3 is 16 residues. Trimming shortened V by 8 bases and J by 7 bases, and 27 bases separated the two germline ends. The CDR3 DNA reads TGTGCCAGCTCCTCCCCAGGAGGTGGTAAGAGGGGTGAGCAGTACTTC. It codes for CASSSPGGGKRGEQYF.

This clonotype has a single count. The rearrangement links TRBV2 to TRBJ2-3; TRBD2 matches at 7 bases. The CDR3 consists of 14 residues. Germline CDR1 SNHLY, CDR2 FYNNEI. With V trimmed by 3 bases and J by 1 base, 1 base remained unmatched. Written as DNA, the CDR3 is TGTGCCAGCAGTGAGGGAGGGGGCACAGATACGCAGTATTTT. Residues: CASSEGGGTDTQYF.

The V gene is TRBV7-2, the J gene TRBJ2-7; 7 bases fit TRBD1. The ends lost 4 bases at V and 3 bases at J; junction bases unmatched: 9. Per the germline V gene, CDR1 is SGHTA and CDR2 is FQGNSA. This CDR3 spans 15 amino acids. The CDR3 DNA reads as TGTGCCAGCAGCTATATCCGGGACAGATTCTACGAGCAGTACTTC. Its translation: CASSYIRDRFYEQYF.

The rearrangement joins TRBV4-1 to TRBJ2-6; 7 bases are shared with TRBD1. CDR3 length: 16 residues. Germline V lookup: CDR1 MGHRA, CDR2 YSYEKL. With 4 bases clipped from V and 4 bases from J, the junction kept 7 bases outside the gene matches. The CDR3 DNA reads TGCGCCAGCAGCCCCGGACAGGACTTGGGGGCCAACGTCCTGACTTTC. Its protein product is CASSPGQDLGANVLTF.

The V and J genes are TRBV7-9 and TRBJ2-3; D ambiguous. The germline V gene encodes CDR1 SEHNR and CDR2 FQNEAQ (reference sequence). The CDR3 loop spans 14 amino acids. The V end lost 5 bases, the J end lost 1 base, and 10 bases lay between the germline ends. CDR3 residues: CASSIVVGTDTQYF. DNA for the CDR3: TGTGCCAGCAGCATTGTCGTTGGCACAGATACGCAGTATTTT.

There are a few counts of this clonotype. The chain has TRBV29-1 and TRBJ2-7; 7 bases map to TRBD1. V dropped 0 bases and J dropped 5; count of bases not matched to a gene: 7. The CDR3 consists of 14 residues. Germline loops: CDR1 SQVTM, CDR2 ANQGSEA. The CDR3 loop is CSVEDRGQTDEQYF. CDR3 coding DNA: TGCAGCGTTGAAGATAGGGGACAGACTGACGAGCAGTACTTC.

The gene calls are TRBV4-1 and TRBJ2-6, with TRBD2 identical over 15 bases. V shed 4 bases, J shed 4 bases, and the junction held 14 bases outside the gene matches. The germline gives CDR1 MGHRA, CDR2 YSYEKL. The CDR3 is 21 residues long. CDR3 DNA: TGCGCCAGCAGCCTACAAACCGGGACTAGCGGGAGGATCGTGGGGGCCAACGTCCTGACTTTC. This gives the protein CASSLQTGTSGRIVGANVLTF.

This sequence joins TRBV2 and TRBJ1-2; TRBD1 agrees at 9 bases. V dropped 4 bases and J dropped 6; count of bases not matched to a gene: 6. Looked up from germline, CDR1 is SNHLY and CDR2 is FYNNEI. The CDR3 covers 14 residues. CDR3 sequence: CASSGQGVRNGYTF. CDR3 bases: TGTGCCAGCAGTGGACAGGGGGTTCGGAATGGCTACACCTTC.

The J gene is TRBJ2-5, the V gene TRBV11-2; 7 nucleotides match TRBD2. CDR3 length equals 17 residues. The ends lost 1 base at V and 1 base at J; junction bases unmatched: 9. Germline V lookup: CDR1 SGHAT, CDR2 FQNNGV. The CDR3 DNA reads TGTGCCAGCAGCTTAGTGTTCCTAGCGGACCCCCAAGAGACCCAGTACTTC. Translation: CASSLVFLADPQETQYF.

V usage is TRBV2 and J usage is TRBJ2-7, with a weak D call TRBD2 (6 bases). CDR3 length: 13 amino acids. Trimming shortened V by 9 bases and J by 2 bases, and 14 bases separated the two germline ends. Germline V gene sequence: CDR1 SNHLY, CDR2 FYNNEI. CDR3 amino acids: CASKEEGPYEQYF. The CDR3 nucleotides are TGTGCCAGTAAAGAGGAGGGCCCCTACGAGCAGTACTTC.

The chain joins TRBV29-1 to TRBJ1-5; D gene uncertain. The ends were cut back, 3 bases at V and 4 bases at J, with 7 bases in the middle. CDR1 and CDR2 from the germline V gene are SQVTM and ANQGSEA. This CDR3 is built from 12 residues. The DNA for the CDR3 is TGCAGCGTTGAGGACGGGAATCAGCCCCAGCATTTT. It is translated as CSVEDGNQPQHF.

This clonotype was detected only a few times. The rearrangement links TRBV11-2 to TRBJ1-5, with TRBD1 matching 9 bases. The germline gives CDR1 SGHAT, CDR2 FQNNGV. V lost 1 base and J lost 6; bases outside the gene matches: 4. The CDR3 runs to 15 residues. CDR3 bases: TGTGCCAGCAGCTTAGGAGGGACAGGGCGTCAGCCCCAGCATTTT. Encoded protein: CASSLGGTGRQPQHF.

The V and J genes are TRBV6-1 and TRBJ1-2; a weak D match, TRBD1 (5 bases). The germline CDR1 and CDR2 sequences are MNHNS and SASEGT. The CDR3 loop spans 15 amino acids. Trimming removed 6 bases at V and 8 bases at J, with 22 bases between. The CDR3 nucleotides are TGTGCCAGCAGCCCCTCCTGGAGGGGAGAGTTCGGCTACACCTTC. This sequence encodes CASSPSWRGEFGYTF.

This clonotype occurred a few times. The chain employs TRBV7-2 and TRBJ2-3; TRBD2 matches at 13 bases. Per germline, CDR1 SGHTA and CDR2 FQGNSA. V lost 1 base to trimming and J lost 5 bases; unmatched junction nucleotides: 15. The CDR3 extends over 20 amino acids. The CDR3 spells CASSLVGLAGEAYGRDTQYF. The CDR3 region has the DNA TGTGCCAGCAGCTTAGTTGGACTAGCGGGAGAAGCCTATGGAAGAGATACGCAGTATTTT.

The chain recombines TRBV6-6 with TRBJ1-2; no clear D. This CDR3 is built from 12 residues. CDR1 and CDR2 from the germline V gene are MNHNY and SVGAGI (reference sequence). The germline V and J ends were trimmed by 7 bases and 4 bases, with 10 bases remaining between them. CDR3 region: CASTFSTYGYTF. The CDR3 bases are TGTGCCAGCACATTTTCGACCTATGGCTACACCTTC.

The chain joins TRBV29-1 to TRBJ2-3; a weak D match, TRBD2 (5 bases). Germline V CDR1 and CDR2: SQVTM, ANQGSEA. V lost 3 bases to trimming and J lost 14 bases, with 18 bases between them. The CDR3 loop spans 12 amino acids. The CDR3 region has the DNA TGCAGCGTTGATGAGGGCGCATCATACGCGTATTTT. It is translated as CSVDEGASYAYF.

The chain has TRBV20-1 and TRBJ1-2, with 7 bases identical to TRBD1. J gave up 2 bases and V 6 bases, and 15 bases lay outside the gene matches. This CDR3 spans 16 amino acids. Germline V gene lookup returns CDR1 DFQATT and CDR2 SNEGSKA (reference sequence). DNA of the CDR3: TGCAGTGCACCCTCTGCGGGACAGAGAATGAACTATGGCTACACCTTC. Its translation: CSAPSAGQRMNYGYTF.